This note documents a single T cell receptor (beta chain) sequence. The CDR3 runs to 14 residues. The germline V gene has CDR1 MNHNY and CDR2 SVGAGI (reference sequence). Trimming removed 4 bases from V and 2 bases from J, with 11 bases in between. Assay: immunoSEQ multiplex PCR; the TCRdb copy retains only in-frame clones and omits some. Here the sample spans 100,000 to 150,000 clones, 90% being singletons. These data are taken from a study of T cell responses to AZD1222 COVID-19 vaccine. The material was peripheral blood, obtained on day 0 of MenACWY control vaccination. The chain is built from TRBV6-6 and TRBJ1-2; tentative D call: TRBD1 (6 bases). The sequence came from an adult in good health. CDR3 nucleotide sequence: TGTGCCAGCAGTTTAGGGGGGAGGAACTATGGCTACACCTTC. It yields the protein CASSLGGRNYGYTF.